This TCR beta chain was recorded in a study of early T cells in non-severe SARS-CoV-2 infection. Study-level background: Bulk RNA isolated from unsorted whole blood underwent sequencing; chains were not paired.

This clonotype has a count of ten or more. Individually, cDNA molecules had unique molecular identifiers attached to them. TCRdb recomputed calls from the 5' RACE reads with MiXCR, one row per CDR3 protein. Among 45,000 to 55,000 distinct CDR3 sequences listed, about 6.5% were seen once. The CDR3 runs 15 residues. V lost 7 bases and J 5 bases, leaving 17 bases between the germline ends. The sequence was collected from an adult who was a healthcare worker with PCR-confirmed SARS-CoV-2 infection or an uninfected control (not recorded which). This material consisted of whole blood, taken at baseline. The chain uses TRBV12-3 or TRBV12-4 and TRBJ1-4, with a possible D match to TRBD1 (6 bases). The CDR3 DNA reads TGTGCCAGCACCCCCATGGGGGCGCGAAATGAAAAACTGTTTTTT. Its translation is CASTPMGARNEKLFF.